These 27 T cell receptor beta chains were sequenced from one sample in a study of a mutant IDH1 vaccine in newly diagnosed glioma listed by TCRdb under 2021. These receptors lack a known antigen. Receptor libraries were prepared by the immunoSEQ multiplex PCR assay. TCRdb provides this immuneACCESS table in a form limited to in-frame rearrangements. Some clones are lacking; in checked studies, under half of them reflect an unresolved V gene, and why the rest are absent is not known. The sample yields tens of thousands of clones; around four fifths were counted once. Under 4.5% of the sample is in the top ten clones. Explained via the paper, the time point label denotes: week 47, end of study. Each vaccine dose was 300 ug of a 20-mer mutant IDH1 peptide in Montanide, given subcutaneously with topical imiquimod. The starting material was PBMCs, obtained from a glioma patient whose treatment included an IDH1 peptide vaccine. Receptors were obtained from a man between 25 and 39 years old with glioma.

This rearrangement joins TRBV9 to TRBJ2-5; D is undetermined. With 0 bases removed from V and 2 bases from J, the gap between germline ends came to 11 bases. Per the germline V gene, CDR1 is SGDLS and CDR2 is YYNGEE. The CDR3 consists of 15 residues. CDR3 in amino acids: CASSVGAQSQETQYF. The CDR3 nucleotides are TGTGCCAGCAGCGTAGGGGCACAGTCTCAAGAGACCCAGTACTTC. Together with reference TRBV9 and TRBJ2-5, the CDR3 gives the full variable domain: DSGVTQTPKHLITATGQRVTLRCSPRSGDLSVYWYQQSLDQGLQFLIQYYNGEERAKGNILERFSAQQFPDLHSELNLSSLELGDSALYFCASSVGAQSQETQYFGPGTRLLVL.

The V and J genes are TRBV30 and TRBJ2-3; the match to TRBD2 covers 9 bases. The CDR3 consists of 16 residues. Per germline, CDR1 GTSNPN and CDR2 SVGIG (reference sequence). The J segment lost 0 bases and the V segment lost 1 base, leaving 5 bases of the junction unmatched. The CDR3 DNA follows: TGTGCCTGGAGTGCCTCTAGCGGGGTAAGCACAGATACGCAGTATTTT. This gives the protein CAWSASSGVSTDTQYF.

V usage is TRBV7-6 and J usage is TRBJ2-2; possibly TRBD1 or TRBD2 for D (6 bases each). Trimming cost V 2 bases and J 4 bases, with 11 bases left between them. CDR3 size: 15 residues. Germline V gives CDR1 SGHVS, CDR2 FNYEAQ. CDR3 sequence reads: CASSLSGAITGELFF. CDR3 DNA: TGTGCCAGCAGCTTATCGGGGGCCATCACCGGGGAGCTGTTTTTT.

The genes are TRBV9 and TRBJ1-1; no firm D call. Trimming stripped 0 bases from V and 4 bases from J, with 10 bases between. Germline V gives CDR1 SGDLS, CDR2 YYNGEE. The CDR3 is 14 residues long. The CDR3 loop reads CASSVVRGSTEAFF. In DNA form, the CDR3 reads TGTGCCAGCAGCGTAGTGAGAGGGAGCACTGAAGCTTTCTTT.

V and J are TRBV15 and TRBJ1-5; the D gene is possibly TRBD1 (5 bases). CDR1 and CDR2 (germline): LNHNV, YYDKDF (reference sequence). This CDR3 has 14 amino acids. V lost 4 bases and J 6 bases, leaving 13 bases between the germline ends. CDR3 DNA sequence: TGTGCCACCAGCATTGTCAGGGTAGGTCAGCCCCAGCATTTT. It yields the protein CATSIVRVGQPQHF.

In nucleotides, the CDR3 is TGTGCCAGTACGGGACTCAACTATGGCTACACCTTC. Translation: CASTGLNYGYTF. V usage is TRBV19 and J usage is TRBJ1-2, with D perhaps TRBD1 (5 bases). Trimming stripped 7 bases from V and 2 bases from J, with 8 bases between. CDR1 and CDR2 from the germline V gene are LNHDA and SQIVND (reference sequence). The CDR3 sequence is 12 residues long. Full variable domain (outside the CDR3, taken from reference TRBV19 and TRBJ1-2): DGGITQSPKYLFRKEGQNVTLSCEQNLNHDAMYWYRQDPGQGLRLIYYSQIVNDFQKGDIAEGYSVSREKKESFPLTVTSAQKNPTAFYLCASTGLNYGYTFGSGTRLTVV.

This chain connects TRBV10-3 to TRBJ1-2; D gene unclear. V lost 0 bases and J 0 bases, leaving 8 bases between the germline ends. The CDR3 runs to 15 residues. CDR1 and CDR2 (germline): ENHRY, SYGVKD. The chain's CDR3 is CAISESLASNYGYTF. The DNA for the CDR3 is TGTGCCATCAGTGAGTCATTGGCTTCTAACTATGGCTACACCTTC.

V and J are TRBV7-9 and TRBJ2-2, with no clear D. Germline V gives CDR1 SEHNR, CDR2 FQNEAQ (reference sequence). The length of the CDR3 is 13 residues. Deletions cut 5 bases from V and 3 bases from J, with 7 bases between. CDR3: CASSQIDTGELFF. The CDR3 DNA follows: TGTGCCAGCAGCCAGATTGACACCGGGGAGCTGTTTTTT.

The DNA of the CDR3 is TGTGCCAGCGGCCCGGGACAGGGTCGGAATCAGCCCCAGCATTTT. Its protein is CASGPGQGRNQPQHF. The rearrangement uses TRBV2 and TRBJ1-5, with TRBD1 matching over 9 bases. The trim removed 8 bases at V and 4 bases at J, leaving 9 bases unmatched. The CDR3 sequence is 15 residues long. Germline values: CDR1 SNHLY, CDR2 FYNNEI.

The chain combines TRBV7-2 with TRBJ1-4; D is undetermined. Trimming pared 1 base from V and 0 bases from J, leaving 9 bases between. CDR3 length: 16 residues. Germline V gene lookup returns CDR1 SGHTA and CDR2 FQGNSA. The chain's CDR3 is CASSLGQSATNEKLFF. CDR3 nucleotides: TGTGCCAGCAGCTTAGGGCAGAGTGCAACTAATGAAAAACTGTTTTTT.

CDR3 DNA sequence: TGTGCCAGCAGCTCTACGGGACTTAACTCCTACAATGAGCAGTTCTTC. This gives the protein CASSSTGLNSYNEQFF. V is TRBV9 and J is TRBJ2-1; D might be TRBD2 (6 bases). Germline assignment: CDR1 SGDLS and CDR2 YYNGEE. Trimming left V 4 bases short and J 0 bases short, with 14 bases between. The CDR3 runs to 16 residues.

This rearrangement joins TRBV30 to TRBJ1-1, with 8 bases identical to TRBD1. Looked up from germline, CDR1 is GTSNPN and CDR2 is SVGIG (reference sequence). Germline trimming cut 4 bases from V and 1 base from J; bases unmatched to any gene: 5. This CDR3 comprises 14 residues. CDR3 nucleotides: TGTGCCTGGAACCCGGGACAGGCGAACACTGAAGCTTTCTTT. Its protein is CAWNPGQANTEAFF.

The CDR3 bases are TGTGCCAGCGACCGTACTAGCGGGGGGGCGATAGATACGCAGTATTTT. Its translation is CASDRTSGGAIDTQYF. V gene TRBV6-4 combines with J gene TRBJ2-3, with 13 bases lining up with TRBD2. The J segment lost 5 bases and the V segment lost 8 bases, leaving 10 bases of the junction unmatched. CDR3 length: 16 residues. The V gene's germline CDR1 is MRHNA and CDR2 SNTAGT.

V usage is TRBV18 and J usage is TRBJ2-5; D possibly corresponds to TRBD1 (5 bases). The V end was cut by 0 bases, the J end by 5 bases, with 19 bases between. This CDR3 is built from 17 residues. CDR1 and CDR2 from the germline V gene are KGHSH and LQKENI. In DNA, the CDR3 is TGTGCCAGCTCACCACCTCCGGACAATCCTCTAAGGGAGACCCAGTACTTC. Encoded protein: CASSPPPDNPLRETQYF.

The rearrangement uses TRBV7-9 and TRBJ2-5; a possible D gene is TRBD2 (6 bases). Germline V lookup: CDR1 SEHNR, CDR2 FQNEAQ (reference sequence). V lost 5 bases and J lost 2, with 15 bases in between. This CDR3 has 15 residues. The CDR3, as DNA: TGTGCCAGCAGCCCAAGGGGCGGAGGGCAAGAGACCCAGTACTTC. The encoded protein is CASSPRGGGQETQYF.

The chain couples TRBV5-6 to TRBJ1-2; D ambiguous. CDR3 size: 15 residues. In germline, CDR1 is SGHDT, CDR2 YYEEEE. Trimming removed 2 bases at V and 8 bases at J, with 19 bases between. CDR3 amino acids: CASSFRVRRQEGYTF. The CDR3 DNA follows: TGTGCCAGCAGCTTCCGCGTTAGACGTCAGGAAGGCTACACCTTC.

This clone was picked up a small number of times. This chain uses TRBV4-2 with TRBJ2-1; 11 bases map to TRBD1. This CDR3 has 15 residues. Germline values: CDR1 LGHNA, CDR2 YNFKEQ. V gave up 4 bases and J gave up 3 bases; unmatched junction bases: 2. In nucleotides, the CDR3 is TGTGCCAGCAGCCCAGGGACAGGGGGCTACAATGAGCAGTTCTTC. The encoded protein is CASSPGTGGYNEQFF.

The V call is TRBV6-1, the J call TRBJ2-7, with D maybe TRBD1 (5 bases). CDR1 and CDR2 (germline): MNHNS, SASEGT. Between the trimmed V and J ends, which lost 5 bases and 2 bases, there was a span of 10 bases. The CDR3 runs to 13 residues. The DNA for the CDR3 is TGTGCCAGCAGTAGGACACAGACCTACGAGCAGTACTTC. Its protein product is CASSRTQTYEQYF.

This chain joins TRBV4-1 and TRBJ1-2; weak D call: TRBD1 (5 bases). V gave up 2 bases and J gave up 4 bases, with 11 bases separating them. Germline V lookup: CDR1 MGHRA, CDR2 YSYEKL. The CDR3 is 14 amino acids. The chain's CDR3 is CASSQQGFSYGYTF. Written as DNA, the CDR3 is TGCGCCAGCAGCCAACAGGGTTTTAGCTATGGCTACACCTTC.

This rearrangement joins TRBV5-4 to TRBJ2-7, with D maybe TRBD1 (5 bases). With 1 base removed from V and 3 bases from J, the gap between germline ends came to 8 bases. The CDR3 consists of 13 residues. Germline CDR1 and CDR2: SGHNT and YYREEE (reference sequence). The CDR3 sequence: CASSLRGLYEQYF. In nucleotides, the CDR3 is TGTGCCAGCAGCTTGAGGGGCCTCTACGAGCAGTACTTC.

The chain carries TRBV28 and TRBJ1-2, with unresolved D. This CDR3 has 13 residues. Trimming pared 5 bases from V and 8 bases from J, leaving 15 bases between. Germline CDR1 MDHEN, CDR2 SYDVKM. This CDR3 reads CASSSDGRRGYTF. DNA for the CDR3: TGTGCCAGCAGTAGCGACGGCCGGCGGGGCTACACCTTC.

The chain joins TRBV27 to TRBJ1-1; TRBD1 is a possible D gene (6 bases). Germline V gene lookup returns CDR1 MNHEY and CDR2 SMNVEV (reference sequence). V was clipped by 7 bases and J by 6 bases, with 21 bases between them. The CDR3 covers 15 residues. The CDR3 region has the DNA TGTGCCAGCACCTCTTGGGGGGGGCAGCGGGCTGAAGCTTTCTTT. The encoded protein is CASTSWGGQRAEAFF.

The V and J genes are TRBV19 and TRBJ1-2, with D possibly matching TRBD1 (5 bases). CDR3 length equals 15 residues. Looked up from germline, CDR1 is LNHDA and CDR2 is SQIVND (reference sequence). Trimming removed 5 bases from V and 2 bases from J, with 15 bases in between. The DNA for the CDR3 is TGTGCCAGTAGTTTGCCGGGACTGGAGAACTATGGCTACACCTTC. Protein sequence: CASSLPGLENYGYTF.

This chain connects TRBV9 to TRBJ2-5; TRBD2 matches 8 bases. Germline CDR1 and CDR2: SGDLS and YYNGEE. V lost 0 bases, J lost 5 bases, and 6 bases stayed unmatched. The CDR3 contains 15 residues. In DNA, the CDR3 is TGTGCCAGCAGCGTAGGATTCCTAGCGGGTGAGACCCAGTACTTC. This encodes CASSVGFLAGETQYF.

V gene TRBV7-5 combines with J gene TRBJ1-1; the table's D call TRBD1 went unverified against the DNA. TRBV7-5 is listed as a pseudogene. The CDR3 has 18 amino acids. CDR3 nucleotides: TGTGCCAGAAGCTGCGAGGGACGGGACAGGGGTGTGAACACTGAAGCTTTCTTT. Translated, it gives CARSCEGRDRGVNTEAFF.

V and J are TRBV28 and TRBJ1-2, with D tentatively TRBD1 (6 bases). CDR1 and CDR2 from the germline V gene are MDHEN and SYDVKM. Trimming shortened V by 4 bases and J by 4 bases, and 7 bases separated the two germline ends. CDR3 size: 12 residues. CDR3 coding DNA: TGTGCCAGCAGTTGGACAGCCTATGGCTACACCTTC. Its protein is CASSWTAYGYTF.

J is TRBJ2-2 and V is TRBV19, with 9 positions matching TRBD2. Germline loops: CDR1 LNHDA, CDR2 SQIVND (reference sequence). V lost 9 bases and J lost 3; bases outside the gene matches: 8. The length of the CDR3 is 15 residues. The CDR3 reads CASRGGASYTGELFF. The CDR3 DNA sequence: TGTGCCAGCCGCGGGGGGGCCAGCTACACCGGGGAGCTGTTTTTT.